This T cell receptor beta chain originates from a study of vaccination and CD4 T cells after COVID-19. Study context: With a range of 35 to 161, the median interval from diagnosis to drawing post-COVID samples was approximately 91 days.

Once obtained from cultured CD4+ T cells, the DNA was sequenced using the Oncomine TCR Beta short-read assay. One entry per CDR3 protein results from TCRdb running MiXCR on the PCR reads. In the table there are about 26,000 distinct CDR3 sequences, less than 45% of which are singletons. The V gene end was trimmed by 2 bases and the J gene end by 3 bases; junction bases not matched to a gene: 2. The CDR3 covers 15 residues. Germline CDR1 is LGHNA and CDR2 is YNFKEQ. To note about this clonotype: Its antigen is undetermined.

Indicated time point: late sampling 161 to 241 days after vaccination in a few convalescent patients. Treatment specified: roughly nine-day PBMC culture with coronavirus spike peptide pools or control peptides (ViraFEST assay). Using peptide pools, antigen-specific T cells were expanded in ViraFEST before TCRs were sequenced. The chain links TRBV4-2 to TRBJ2-5, with 11 bases lining up with TRBD2. This TCR derives from a human donor who had recovered from COVID-19. The starting material was CD4+ T cells from blood, cultured in vitro, obtained about 7 months after SARS-CoV-2 vaccination. Written as DNA, the CDR3 is TGTGCCAGCAGCCAATTTAGCGGGGGGGAAGAGACCCAGTACTTC. It is translated as CASSQFSGGEETQYF.